This passage covers 21 T cell receptor beta chains from one sample sequenced in a study of blood T cell repertoires in COVID-19. Only in-frame clones appear in the TCRdb table, and some are missing; sequencing was by immunoSEQ multiplex PCR. Altogether about 180,000 clones are present, roughly 84% being singletons, with the ten largest covering 1.5%. The sequenced sample consisted of peripheral blood. Every receptor here comes from a human donor in a cohort sampled during active COVID-19.

The rearrangement links TRBV11-2 to TRBJ2-7, with TRBD2 identical over 7 bases. The V and J ends lost 3 bases and 3 bases, in that order; junction bases with no gene match: 5. The germline CDR1 and CDR2 sequences are SGHAT and FQNNGV. The CDR3 has 14 residues. CDR3 region: CASSLAGDYYEQYF. Here the CDR3 DNA reads TGTGCCAGCAGCTTGGCGGGAGATTACTACGAGCAGTACTTC.

This chain joins TRBV19 and TRBJ1-3; 7 bases map to TRBD1. V shed 5 bases, J shed 3 bases, and the junction held 7 bases outside the gene matches. Germline V gene lookup returns CDR1 LNHDA and CDR2 SQIVND (reference sequence). The CDR3 is made up of 15 amino acids. The CDR3 loop reads CASSSQGLSGNTIYF. The CDR3 nucleotides are TGTGCCAGTAGTTCACAGGGGCTCAGTGGAAACACCATATATTTT. Full variable domain (remainder filled in from reference TRBV19 and TRBJ1-3): DGGITQSPKYLFRKEGQNVTLSCEQNLNHDAMYWYRQDPGQGLRLIYYSQIVNDFQKGDIAEGYSVSREKKESFPLTVTSAQKNPTAFYLCASSSQGLSGNTIYFGEGSWLTVV.

The rearrangement joins TRBV12-5 to TRBJ1-2; TRBD1 might be the D (5 bases). With 7 bases removed from V and 4 bases from J, the gap between germline ends came to 13 bases. CDR1 is LGHNT and CDR2 is FRNRAP in the germline V gene. The CDR3 runs 13 residues. The CDR3: CASALGEAYGYTF. The CDR3 region has the DNA TGTGCTAGTGCCCTAGGGGAGGCCTATGGCTACACCTTC.

The chain recombines TRBV7-6 with TRBJ1-6; 9 nucleotides line up with TRBD1. In germline, CDR1 is SGHVS, CDR2 FNYEAQ. The CDR3 consists of 15 residues. The ends lost 6 bases at V and 10 bases at J; junction bases unmatched: 10. The DNA of the CDR3 is TGTGCCAGCAGACTCCGGGACAGGGACTTCTCACCCCTCCACTTT. This sequence encodes CASRLRDRDFSPLHF.

This clone was detected a few times. The genes are TRBV11-1 and TRBJ2-1, with TRBD1 identical over 9 bases. The CDR3 runs 16 residues. Trimming took 1 base from V and 5 from J; bases not matched to a gene: 6. Germline assignment: CDR1 SGHAT and CDR2 FQDESV (reference sequence). The CDR3 region has the DNA TGTGCCAGCAGCTTAGGGGGACAGGGTCTAAACAATGAGCAGTTCTTC. It encodes CASSLGGQGLNNEQFF.

This sequence joins TRBV2 and TRBJ1-4, with D maybe TRBD1 (6 bases). The V gene's germline CDR1 is SNHLY and CDR2 FYNNEI. Trimming stripped 7 bases from V and 4 bases from J, with 10 bases between. The CDR3 contains 13 residues. The DNA of the CDR3 is TGTGCCAGCACCGGACAGCATAATGAAAAACTGTTTTTT. Translation: CASTGQHNEKLFF.

The gene calls are TRBV7-6 and TRBJ2-6; the D gene is possibly TRBD2 (6 bases). The length of the CDR3 is 16 residues. The germline gives CDR1 SGHVS, CDR2 FNYEAQ. With 2 bases removed from V and 0 bases from J, the gap between germline ends came to 8 bases. This CDR3 is CASSLWEVSGANVLTF. CDR3 nucleotide sequence: TGTGCCAGCAGCTTATGGGAGGTCTCTGGGGCCAACGTCCTGACTTTC. Together with reference TRBV7-6 and TRBJ2-6, the CDR3 gives the full variable domain: GAGVSQSPRYKVTKRGQDVALRCDPISGHVSLYWYRQALGQGPEFLTYFNYEAQQDKSGLPNDRFSAERPEGSISTLTIQRTEQRDSAMYRCASSLWEVSGANVLTFGAGSRLTVL.

This clone came up once. V gene TRBV2 combines with J gene TRBJ2-7; 11 positions agree with TRBD2. Germline lookup yields CDR1 SNHLY and CDR2 FYNNEI. The CDR3 loop spans 14 amino acids. V lost 5 bases, J lost 5 bases, and 5 bases stayed unmatched. In nucleotides, the CDR3 is TGTGCCAGCAGTCCTAGCGGGAGGCCCAACGAGCAGTACTTC. Translated, it gives CASSPSGRPNEQYF.

The genes are TRBV19 and TRBJ2-7, with 9 bases aligning to TRBD1. The CDR3 extends over 14 amino acids. Germline V gene sequence: CDR1 LNHDA, CDR2 SQIVND (reference sequence). Trimming at V came to 5 bases and at J to 4 bases, leaving 6 bases not matched to a gene. As DNA, the CDR3 is TGTGCCAGTAGTTCCGGGACAGGGTTTTACGAGCAGTACTTC. Its protein is CASSSGTGFYEQYF.

The chain is built from TRBV25-1 and TRBJ1-1; D is possibly TRBD1 (6 bases). V dropped 6 bases and J dropped 0 bases, with 8 bases sitting between them. CDR1 MGHDK and CDR2 SYGVNS come from the germline V gene. CDR3 length: 13 residues. The CDR3 loop is CASSRGLNTEAFF. The CDR3 DNA follows: TGTGCCAGCAGCAGGGGTCTGAACACTGAAGCTTTCTTT.

This sequence joins TRBV10-3 and TRBJ2-7, with 9 bases identical to TRBD2. CDR3 length: 15 amino acids. The germline CDR1 and CDR2 sequences are ENHRY and SYGVKD. V gave up 0 bases and J gave up 6 bases; unmatched junction bases: 6. CDR3 sequence reads: CAISESFGTSSEQYF. CDR3 DNA: TGTGCCATCAGTGAGTCGTTCGGGACTAGCAGCGAGCAGTACTTC.

The rearrangement links TRBV10-2 to TRBJ2-5; 7 nucleotides match TRBD1. Losses at the gene ends were 3 bases for V and 4 bases for J; bases not matched to a gene: 2. The CDR3 is 13 amino acids. The V gene's germline CDR1 is WSHSY and CDR2 SAAADI. In DNA form, the CDR3 reads TGCGCCAGCAGTGAACAGGGGCGAGAGACCCAGTACTTC. Translated, it gives CASSEQGRETQYF.

The chain employs TRBV11-3 and TRBJ2-7; TRBD1 is a possible D gene (6 bases). The CDR3 has 13 amino acids. Trimming cost V 5 bases and J 4 bases, with 12 bases left between them. Germline lookup yields CDR1 SGHNT and CDR2 YENEEA. CDR3 residues: CASSIRQEYEQYF. In DNA form, the CDR3 reads TGTGCCAGCAGCATCCGACAGGAGTACGAGCAGTACTTC. Full variable domain (outside the CDR3, taken from reference TRBV11-3 and TRBJ2-7): EAGVVQSPRYKIIEKKQPVAFWCNPISGHNTLYWYLQNLGQGPELLIRYENEEAVDDSQLPKDRFSAERLKGVDSTLKIQPAELGDSAVYLCASSIRQEYEQYFGPGTRLTVT.

In this sample, this clone turned up a few times. The chain employs TRBV6-5 and TRBJ2-3; 7 positions agree with TRBD1. The CDR3 consists of 15 residues. Germline CDR1 reads MNHEY; CDR2 reads SVGAGI. Unmatched junction bases numbered 12, after V lost 6 bases and J lost 6 bases. CDR3 bases: TGTGCCAGCAGAAGGACAGGTTTCGGTCCCGATACGCAGTATTTT. Amino acid sequence: CASRRTGFGPDTQYF.

This clone was observed a handful of times. CDR3 region: CAWPDWDNEQFF. CDR3 DNA: TGTGCCTGGCCTGACTGGGACAATGAGCAGTTCTTC. The chain has TRBV30 and TRBJ2-1; D unclear. V lost 5 bases to trimming and J lost 5 bases, with 10 bases between them. This CDR3 spans 12 amino acids. Germline CDR1 GTSNPN, CDR2 SVGIG (reference sequence).

The chain joins TRBV29-1 to TRBJ1-2, with D possibly being TRBD1 (6 bases). CDR3 length equals 12 residues. From germline, CDR1 is SQVTM and CDR2 ANQGSEA. The V end lost 6 bases, the J end lost 4 bases, and 12 bases lay between the germline ends. CDR3 protein: CSVRGGGYGYTF. DNA for the CDR3: TGCAGCGTCAGGGGTGGCGGCTATGGCTACACCTTC. The whole variable domain, filled in from reference TRBV29-1 and TRBJ1-2, reads SAVISQKPSRDICQRGTSLTIQCQVDSQVTMMFWYRQQPGQSLTLIATANQGSEATYESGFVIDKFPISRPNLTFSTLTVSNMSPEDSSIYLCSVRGGGYGYTFGSGTRLTVV.

V and J are TRBV6-5 and TRBJ1-3; no firm D call. This CDR3 is built from 15 residues. Germline assignment: CDR1 MNHEY and CDR2 SVGAGI. V dropped 5 bases and J dropped 0 bases, with 11 bases sitting between them. The CDR3 sequence is CASSLSLLSGNTIYF. DNA of the CDR3: TGTGCCAGCAGTCTGTCTCTCCTCTCTGGAAACACCATATATTTT.

The rearrangement joins TRBV3-1 (or the pseudogene TRBV3-2) to TRBJ2-3; weak D call: TRBD1 (6 bases). The length of the CDR3 is 16 residues. With 0 bases removed from V and 2 bases from J, the gap between germline ends came to 12 bases. In germline, CDR1 is LGHDT, CDR2 YNNKEL (reference sequence). CDR3 in DNA: TGTGCCAGCAGCCAAGATAGGGGGATTACCACAGATACGCAGTATTTT. This codes for CASSQDRGITTDTQYF.

This clone was recorded once. V gene TRBV7-2 combines with J gene TRBJ2-2; 7 bases line up with TRBD1. Germline V CDR1 and CDR2: SGHTA, FQGNSA. The CDR3 has 16 amino acids. V lost 6 bases, J lost 0 bases, and 7 bases stayed unmatched. The chain's CDR3 is CASSSPTGTNTGELFF. Written as DNA, the CDR3 is TGTGCCAGCAGTTCTCCGACAGGGACGAACACCGGGGAGCTGTTTTTT.

The chain employs TRBV10-3 and TRBJ2-7, with a weak D call TRBD1 (6 bases). Germline V gene sequence: CDR1 ENHRY, CDR2 SYGVKD. V was shortened by 4 bases and J by 3 bases, with 10 bases between the two germline ends. CDR3 length: 13 residues. The CDR3 loop is CAISGPDSYEQYF. The CDR3, as DNA: TGTGCCATCAGTGGCCCGGACAGCTACGAGCAGTACTTC.

The chain uses TRBV11-2 and TRBJ1-1, with D possibly being TRBD1 (5 bases). Germline V lookup: CDR1 SGHAT, CDR2 FQNNGV. The CDR3 runs to 15 residues. Between the trimmed V and J ends, which lost 0 bases and 0 bases, there was a span of 8 bases. CDR3 nucleotide sequence: TGTGCCAGCAGCTTAGACAGGGCCATGAACACTGAAGCTTTCTTT. Translating gives CASSLDRAMNTEAFF.